This passage covers 16 T cell receptor beta chains from one sample sequenced in a study of blood T cells in healthy people across ages. A second PCR, run for about 7 to 11 cycles, used a sample-barcoded 5' primer plus a J-beta primer mix. TCRdb processed the 5' RACE reads anew with MiXCR; each CDR3 protein has one entry. The table includes roughly 800,000 distinct CDR3 sequences, 20% to 25% detected once. The same sample was also studied in work on T cells of mothers and their children.

Specimen: blood. These receptors were taken from a boy aged 10-17 years in good health.

V is TRBV5-6 and J is TRBJ2-5, with D unclear. The V end lost 1 base, the J end lost 0 bases, and 7 bases lay between the germline ends. The germline V gene encodes CDR1 SGHDT and CDR2 YYEEEE. CDR3 length equals 14 residues. CDR3 in DNA: TGTGCCAGCAGCTTGACCCGCCACCAAGAGACCCAGTACTTC. Translation gives CASSLTRHQETQYF. Complete variable domain (other parts from reference TRBV5-6 and TRBJ2-5): DAGVTQSPTHLIKTRGQQVTLRCSPKSGHDTVSWYQQALGQGPQFIFQYYEEEERQRGNFPDRFSGHQFPNYSSELNVNALLLGDSALYLCASSLTRHQETQYFGPGTRLLVL.

The chain links TRBV11-3 to TRBJ1-4; 7 positions agree with TRBD1. The CDR3 spans 15 residues. Germline V gene lookup returns CDR1 SGHNT and CDR2 YENEEA. V shed 0 bases and J 7 bases; nucleotides not matched to a gene: 5. The CDR3 region is CASSLDGTDREKLFF. The CDR3 region has the DNA TGTGCCAGCAGCTTAGATGGGACAGACCGTGAAAAACTGTTTTTT.

There are a few counts of this clonotype. The chain uses TRBV7-3 and TRBJ1-6, with TRBD1 as a possible D gene (6 bases). The CDR3 totals 16 residues. Deletions cut 5 bases from V and 7 bases from J, with 18 bases between. Germline V gene lookup returns CDR1 SGHTA and CDR2 FQGTGA. The CDR3 loop reads CASSQAGPQGNSPLHF. The CDR3 coding sequence is TGTGCCAGCAGCCAGGCGGGTCCCCAGGGGAATTCACCCCTCCACTTT.

Concerning this clonotype: One end of the junction fails to match germline, which may point to a read error. V is TRBV7-7 and J is TRBJ1-4, with TRBD1 as a possible D gene (6 bases). This CDR3 has 15 residues. Germline V CDR1 and CDR2: SSHAT, FNYEAQ (reference sequence). CDR3 sequence reads: CASSLGPGEAEKLFF. The CDR3 DNA reads as TGTGCTAGCAGCTTAGGCCCAGGGGAGGCGGAAAAACTGTTTTTT.

The chain carries TRBV4-3 and TRBJ2-5; TRBD1 matches 7 bases. The J call may be faulty, since TRBJ2-1 better matches the DNA end. The CDR3 runs to 14 residues. Germline lookup yields CDR1 LGHNA and CDR2 YSLEER. CDR3 sequence reads: CASSQDKGADEQFF. The CDR3 DNA follows: TGCGCCAGCAGCCAAGATAAGGGGGCTGATGAGCAGTTCTTC.

J is TRBJ2-7 and V is TRBV7-3; 8 bases fit TRBD2. CDR3 length: 14 amino acids. J was trimmed by 6 bases and V by 8 bases; bases with no gene match: 12. CDR1 and CDR2 (germline): SGHTA, FQGTGA. CDR3 sequence (DNA): TGTGCCAGCGCCCTTAGCGGGGCAGAGTTCGAGCAGTACTTC. The encoded protein is CASALSGAEFEQYF.

The V gene is TRBV27, the J gene TRBJ1-4, with D tentatively TRBD1 (5 bases). V was clipped by 3 bases and J by 7 bases, with 12 bases between them. CDR3 length: 14 amino acids. Germline CDR1 and CDR2: MNHEY and SMNVEV (reference sequence). The DNA for the CDR3 is TGTGCCAGCAGTTTGTTGACGGGGGGTGAAAAACTGTTTTTT. Its translation is CASSLLTGGEKLFF.

For the CDR3, the DNA is TGTGCCAGCAGTTACGCAGGGGACAGGGATGGCTACACCTTC. It codes for CASSYAGDRDGYTF. This chain links TRBV6-5 with TRBJ1-2, with TRBD1 matching 9 bases. The CDR3 length is 14 residues. After removal of 2 bases from V and 6 bases from J, the junction contained 4 bases not matched to a gene. Germline lookup yields CDR1 MNHEY and CDR2 SVGAGI.

In its sample, this clonotype was seen once. This chain connects TRBV7-3 to TRBJ2-1, with TRBD2 matching 12 bases. CDR3 length: 16 residues. Trimming removed 3 bases from V and 7 bases from J; junction bases left unmatched: 7. Germline values: CDR1 SGHTA, CDR2 FQGTGA. The CDR3 here is CASSFTGLAGGNEQFF. CDR3 DNA: TGTGCCAGCAGCTTCACGGGACTAGCGGGTGGAAATGAGCAGTTCTTC.

This clonotype was detected only a few times. This chain uses TRBV4-2 with TRBJ2-1; TRBD2 aligns across 8 bases. The germline V gene has CDR1 LGHNA and CDR2 YNFKEQ. This CDR3 is 15 amino acids long. The junction had 5 bases not matched to a gene; V was cut back by 3 bases and J by 4 bases. This CDR3 reads CASSQEAGDYNEQFF. CDR3 coding DNA: TGTGCCAGCAGCCAGGAAGCGGGAGATTACAATGAGCAGTTCTTC.

The chain combines TRBV4-1 with TRBJ2-5, with D possibly being TRBD1 (6 bases). The J call is doubtful: the DNA matches TRBJ2-7 better. This CDR3 is built from 14 residues. Germline CDR1 is MGHRA and CDR2 is YSYEKL. CDR3 in DNA: TGCGCCAGCAGTCCACAGGGTGCCAACTACGAGCAGTACTTC. Residues: CASSPQGANYEQYF.

The gene calls are TRBV14 and TRBJ2-6, with D possibly matching TRBD2 (5 bases). Germline V CDR1 and CDR2: SGHDN, FVKESK. The CDR3 is 20 residues long. The V end was cut by 3 bases, the J end by 0 bases, with 21 bases between. CDR3 bases: TGTGCCAGCAGCCATGATGAGGCAGCGGCAGCCATCTCTGGGGCCAACGTCCTGACTTTC. Its protein product is CASSHDEAAAAISGANVLTF.

This clonotype was counted only a few times. The chain employs TRBV28 and TRBJ2-5; 7 bases agree with TRBD2. The CDR3 has 17 amino acids. V shed 4 bases and J 5 bases; nucleotides not matched to a gene: 16. In germline, CDR1 is MDHEN, CDR2 SYDVKM. CDR3 amino acids: CASSYGLRGRARETQYF. In DNA form, the CDR3 reads TGTGCCAGCAGTTATGGACTTCGAGGGAGGGCCCGGGAGACCCAGTACTTC.

This clonotype has only a few counts. This sequence joins TRBV11-2 and TRBJ2-2; TRBD1 might be the D (6 bases). The CDR3 loop spans 18 amino acids. Germline loops: CDR1 SGHAT, CDR2 FQNNGV. Trimming pared 5 bases from V and 4 bases from J, leaving 23 bases between. CDR3 bases: TGTGCCAGCAGCCAGCCCCTCCTCAGGGGTCTGGGCACCGGGGAGCTGTTTTTT. It specifies CASSQPLLRGLGTGELFF. Full variable domain (missing parts from reference TRBV11-2 and TRBJ2-2): EAGVAQSPRYKIIEKRQSVAFWCNPISGHATLYWYQQILGQGPKLLIQFQNNGVVDDSQLPKDRFSAERLKGVDSTLKIQPAKLEDSAVYLCASSQPLLRGLGTGELFFGEGSRLTVL.

In DNA form, the CDR3 reads TGTGCCAGCACCTACTCGAGTCAGGGAGTCCGAGAGACCCAGTACTTC. Its translation is CASTYSSQGVRETQYF. This sequence joins TRBV13 and TRBJ2-5; tentatively, D is TRBD1 or TRBD2 (5 bases each). With 7 bases removed from V and 4 bases from J, the gap between germline ends came to 22 bases. This CDR3 is 16 amino acids long. Germline lookup yields CDR1 PRHDT and CDR2 FYEKMQ (reference sequence).

This clonotype was seen only a few times. The gene calls are TRBV4-2 and TRBJ2-7, with D perhaps TRBD2 (6 bases). Germline V gene lookup returns CDR1 LGHNA and CDR2 YNFKEQ. CDR3 size: 14 residues. V lost 1 base, J lost 3 bases, and 10 bases lay in between. The CDR3 is CASSQAGEFYEQYF. CDR3 nucleotide sequence: TGTGCCAGCAGCCAAGCGGGGGAATTCTACGAGCAGTACTTC.